Sequencing of this T cell receptor (beta chain) was carried out in a study of Graves' ophthalmopathy and Graves' hyperthyroidism. There are many counts of this clonotype. Its antigen is still unknown. It may be a read error: a sequence one base away is much more abundant. Germline V CDR1 and CDR2: MNHNS, SASEGT. V lost 7 bases and J lost 3, with 16 bases in between. This CDR3 has 14 amino acids. It was on clinical symptoms, serum thyroxine, TRAb, thyroid ultrasound and orbital computed tomography that diagnosis relied. Whole-study findings and limits: Blood shared most expanded thyroid clonotypes above 0.001 frequency. The model predicted progression of ophthalmopathy with a sensitivity of roughly 71%, and its specificity was approximately 77%.

From RNA, the CDR3 regions of TCR beta chains were amplified and sequenced. An initial RT-PCR round employing HTBI primers preceded a second-round multiplex PCR. Each CDR3 protein gets one entry after TCRdb re-called the multiplex PCR reads with MiXCR. Of 350,000 to 450,000 distinct CDR3 sequences in the sample, about 21% were seen once. The chain has TRBV6-1 and TRBJ2-7, with D possibly being TRBD1 (6 bases). This clonotype originated in a young woman with stable Graves' hyperthyroidism. Sequenced input: peripheral blood. CDR3 region: CASNKGTNIYEQYF. The CDR3 coding sequence is TGTGCCAGCAATAAGGGGACAAATATCTACGAGCAGTACTTC.